Below, 27 T cell receptor beta chains from the same sample are listed, as sequenced in a study of blood T cell repertoires in COVID-19. Produced via immunoSEQ multiplex PCR; TCRdb's table is partial and in-frame only. Among approximately 140,000 clones listed, 88% were seen once. The sequencing sample was made of peripheral blood. The receptor set was obtained from a man aged 50-59 years with active or convalescent COVID-19.

The chain is built from TRBV19 and TRBJ1-4, with unresolved D. Trimming took off 8 bases at V and 8 bases at J, with 21 bases between the two ends. This CDR3 is 15 amino acids long. CDR1 is LNHDA and CDR2 is SQIVND in the germline V gene (reference sequence). The chain's CDR3 is CASHPPGRRKEKLFF. The CDR3 nucleotides are TGTGCCAGTCACCCCCCTGGGCGAAGGAAGGAAAAACTGTTTTTT.

The CDR3 is CASSSGQGARYEQYF. CDR3 bases: TGTGCCAGCAGTTCGGGACAGGGGGCGCGCTACGAGCAGTACTTC. This chain uses TRBV6-2 or TRBV6-3 with TRBJ2-7; 12 bases fit TRBD1. The germline CDR1 and CDR2 sequences are MNHEY and SVGEGT. This CDR3 is built from 15 residues. Germline trimming cut 4 bases from V and 3 bases from J; bases unmatched to any gene: 4.

The chain uses TRBV4-2 and TRBJ1-3; the D is unclear. Germline V gene lookup returns CDR1 LGHNA and CDR2 YNFKEQ. Trimming stripped 0 bases from V and 2 bases from J, with 17 bases between. The CDR3 has 18 residues. CDR3 sequence: CASSQDSRAALPGNTIYF. The CDR3 DNA reads as TGTGCCAGCAGCCAAGATTCCCGCGCGGCGCTACCTGGAAACACCATATATTTT.

The table lists this clone with many counts. This sequence joins TRBV7-9 and TRBJ2-7; D not resolved. V lost 5 bases and J 6 bases, leaving 20 bases between the germline ends. This CDR3 region has 15 residues. CDR1 and CDR2 from the germline V gene are SEHNR and FQNEAQ (reference sequence). The CDR3: CASSVRQNPIGEQYF. Written as DNA, the CDR3 is TGTGCCAGCAGCGTACGCCAAAATCCCATCGGCGAGCAGTACTTC. Drawing the rest from reference TRBV7-9 and TRBJ2-7, the complete variable domain is DTGVSQNPRHKITKRGQNVTFRCDPISEHNRLYWYRQTLGQGPEFLTYFQNEAQLEKSRLLSDRFSAERPKGSFSTLEIQRTEQGDSAMYLCASSVRQNPIGEQYFGPGTRLTVT.

The chain recombines TRBV9 with TRBJ2-5, with TRBD1 as a possible D gene (6 bases). Per germline, CDR1 SGDLS and CDR2 YYNGEE. This CDR3 has 14 residues. V dropped 0 bases and J dropped 4 bases, with 10 bases sitting between them. Here the CDR3 reads CASSVGQEIETQYF. CDR3 in DNA: TGTGCCAGCAGCGTAGGACAGGAGATAGAGACCCAGTACTTC. The full variable domain, its missing parts supplied by reference TRBV9 and TRBJ2-5, is DSGVTQTPKHLITATGQRVTLRCSPRSGDLSVYWYQQSLDQGLQFLIQYYNGEERAKGNILERFSAQQFPDLHSELNLSSLELGDSALYFCASSVGQEIETQYFGPGTRLLVL.

The V call is TRBV11-2, the J call TRBJ1-1; tentatively, D is TRBD1 (5 bases). Per germline, CDR1 SGHAT and CDR2 FQNNGV. Between the trimmed V and J ends, which lost 7 bases and 6 bases, there was a span of 18 bases. There are 14 residues in the CDR3. CDR3 in amino acids: CASTIRPQGAEAFF. Written as DNA, the CDR3 is TGTGCCAGCACCATAAGGCCCCAGGGCGCTGAAGCTTTCTTT.

This rearrangement joins TRBV9 to TRBJ2-3; 9 bases are shared with TRBD1. Germline V CDR1 and CDR2: SGDLS, YYNGEE. The V segment lost 0 bases and the J segment 2 bases; nucleotides outside the gene matches: 1. The CDR3 extends over 15 amino acids. CDR3 DNA: TGTGCCAGCAGCGTAGGACAGGGGGTCACAGATACGCAGTATTTT. Amino acids: CASSVGQGVTDTQYF.

J is TRBJ2-3 and V is TRBV11-3; weak D call: TRBD2 (6 bases). Germline-derived CDR1 and CDR2 are SGHNT and YENEEA. V was pared by 7 bases and J by 2 bases, with 13 bases between. The CDR3 totals 14 residues. The CDR3 DNA follows: TGTGCCAGCACCACTAGCCGAAACACAGATACGCAGTATTTT. Translation: CASTTSRNTDTQYF.

The sample holds a few counts of this clone. The V gene is TRBV27, the J gene TRBJ2-7; 7 bases match TRBD1. CDR3 length equals 16 residues. V lost 4 bases and J lost 5; bases outside the gene matches: 14. Germline CDR1 and CDR2: MNHEY and SMNVEV (reference sequence). CDR3: CASSSLRQGKDHEQYF. The CDR3 DNA follows: TGTGCCAGCAGTTCCTTGCGACAGGGAAAAGATCACGAGCAGTACTTC.

The rearrangement links TRBV5-1 to TRBJ2-7; TRBD2 is a possible D gene (5 bases). There are 12 residues in the CDR3. Germline V lookup: CDR1 SGHRS, CDR2 YFSETQ. Trimming removed 3 bases at V and 2 bases at J, with 6 bases between. This CDR3 is CASSWTPYEQYF. Here the CDR3 DNA reads TGCGCCAGCAGCTGGACTCCCTACGAGCAGTACTTC.

V usage is TRBV7-2 and J usage is TRBJ1-6; D is undetermined. CDR1 is SGHTA, CDR2 FQGNSA, per germline. The CDR3 runs 15 residues. V was trimmed by 1 base and J by 5 bases, leaving 9 bases between them. In DNA form, the CDR3 reads TGTGCCAGCAGCTTAGGGCAGGCCGATAATTCACCCCTCCACTTT. Translating gives CASSLGQADNSPLHF. Combining the CDR3 with reference TRBV7-2 and TRBJ1-6 gives the whole variable domain GAGVSQSPSNKVTEKGKDVELRCDPISGHTALYWYRQSLGQGLEFLIYFQGNSAPDKSGLPSDRFSAERTGGSVSTLTIQRTQQEDSAVYLCASSLGQADNSPLHFGNGTRLTVT.

The J gene is TRBJ2-7, the V gene TRBV6-5; the D gene is possibly TRBD2 (7 bases). CDR1 MNHEY and CDR2 SVGAGI come from the germline V gene. V was trimmed by 7 bases and J by 1 base, leaving 14 bases between them. The CDR3 covers 14 residues. The CDR3 nucleotides read TGTGCCAGCATTCGGGGGGCGCCGTCCTACGAGCAGTACTTC. This gives the protein CASIRGAPSYEQYF.

V usage is TRBV28 and J usage is TRBJ1-1; D uncertain. V was cut by 3 bases and J by 2 bases, with 13 bases left in between. CDR1 is MDHEN and CDR2 is SYDVKM in the germline V gene. This CDR3 has 15 residues. The DNA for the CDR3 is TGTGCCAGCAGTTTTCGAGGGCGGTCAAACACTGAAGCTTTCTTT. Translating gives CASSFRGRSNTEAFF.

The genes are TRBV6-1 and TRBJ2-1; 11 positions agree with TRBD2. This CDR3 spans 17 amino acids. The ends lost 3 bases at V and 6 bases at J; junction bases unmatched: 10. Germline lookup yields CDR1 MNHNS and CDR2 SASEGT. The CDR3 reads CASSDGPSGRRINEQFF. The CDR3 DNA reads TGTGCCAGCAGTGACGGGCCTAGCGGGAGGCGTATCAATGAGCAGTTCTTC.

In its sample, this clone was seen once. The rearrangement uses TRBV12-5 and TRBJ1-1, with 8 nucleotides matching TRBD1. The V segment lost 0 bases and the J segment 0 bases; nucleotides outside the gene matches: 6. Germline V gene sequence: CDR1 LGHNT, CDR2 FRNRAP. The CDR3 runs 17 residues. In DNA, the CDR3 is TGTGCTAGTGGTTTGGTACGTCAGGGGGCAGTGAACACTGAAGCTTTCTTT. This translates into CASGLVRQGAVNTEAFF. The full variable domain, its missing parts supplied by reference TRBV12-5 and TRBJ1-1, is DARVTQTPRHKVTEMGQEVTMRCQPILGHNTVFWYRQTMMQGLELLAYFRNRAPLDDSGMPKDRFSAEMPDATLATLKIQPSEPRDSAVYFCASGLVRQGAVNTEAFFGQGTRLTVV.

The V gene is TRBV11-2, the J gene TRBJ2-5; the match to TRBD1 covers 8 bases. The length of the CDR3 is 16 residues. Germline V gene sequence: CDR1 SGHAT, CDR2 FQNNGV. V lost 5 bases, J lost 4 bases, and 12 bases stayed unmatched. The CDR3 DNA is TGTGCCAGCAGCCAGGGGGCAGGGGGCTTGGGAGAGACCCAGTACTTC. Its translation is CASSQGAGGLGETQYF.

This rearrangement joins TRBV24-1 to TRBJ2-2, with TRBD1 as a possible D gene (6 bases). CDR3 length equals 16 residues. V was shortened by 2 bases and J by 8 bases, with 17 bases between the two germline ends. From germline, CDR1 is KGHDR and CDR2 SFDVKD. The CDR3 is CATSDSPGTPVGELFF. The CDR3 DNA is TGTGCCACCAGTGATTCGCCCGGGACACCTGTTGGGGAGCTGTTTTTT.

The table lists this clone with a few counts. This chain joins TRBV10-3 and TRBJ1-4, with 7 bases matching TRBD1. V dropped 2 bases and J dropped 0; count of bases not matched to a gene: 0. The germline V gene has CDR1 ENHRY and CDR2 SYGVKD. The CDR3 is 15 residues long. As DNA, the CDR3 is TGTGCCATCAGTGAGCAGGGGGCAACTAATGAAAAACTGTTTTTT. It encodes CAISEQGATNEKLFF.

The chain employs TRBV14 and TRBJ1-6, with D unclear. Germline lookup yields CDR1 SGHDN and CDR2 FVKESK. V was cut by 4 bases and J by 4 bases, with 8 bases left in between. The CDR3 loop spans 14 amino acids. DNA for the CDR3: TGTGCCAGCAGCCGGGCAGATTATAATTCACCCCTCCACTTT. Translated: CASSRADYNSPLHF.

The rearrangement links TRBV24-1 to TRBJ2-1; TRBD1 might be the D (6 bases). Trimming shortened V by 4 bases and J by 9 bases, and 15 bases separated the two germline ends. The CDR3 length is 14 residues. Germline CDR1 KGHDR, CDR2 SFDVKD. The CDR3 bases are TGTGCCACCAGTGACCGTACAGGGACGGGTGAGCAGTTCTTC. This codes for CATSDRTGTGEQFF.

The chain joins TRBV5-4 to TRBJ1-6; possible D gene TRBD1, 5 bases. Trimming stripped 3 bases from V and 6 bases from J, with 16 bases between. This CDR3 spans 16 amino acids. Germline assignment: CDR1 SGHNT and CDR2 YYREEE (reference sequence). As DNA, the CDR3 is TGTGCCAGCAGCTACCAAGCCAGACAGCCTAATTCACCCCTCCACTTT. Its protein is CASSYQARQPNSPLHF.

The chain carries TRBV9 and TRBJ2-7, with TRBD2 matching over 9 bases. The ends lost 6 bases at V and 6 bases at J; junction bases unmatched: 10. This CDR3 contains 14 residues. Germline V gives CDR1 SGDLS, CDR2 YYNGEE. CDR3 sequence reads: CASTPRLAGSEQYF. The CDR3 DNA follows: TGTGCCAGCACCCCACGGCTAGCGGGAAGCGAGCAGTACTTC.

The V call is TRBV5-4, the J call TRBJ2-5, with 9 nucleotides matching TRBD1. The CDR3 loop spans 14 amino acids. Germline V gives CDR1 SGHNT, CDR2 YYREEE (reference sequence). J was trimmed by 3 bases and V by 4 bases; bases with no gene match: 4. The CDR3 loop is CASSLGTGKETQYF. CDR3 sequence (DNA): TGTGCCAGCAGCCTCGGGACAGGGAAAGAGACCCAGTACTTC. The variable domain in full, completed from reference TRBV5-4 and TRBJ2-5, reads ETGVTQSPTHLIKTRGQQVTLRCSSQSGHNTVSWYQQALGQGPQFIFQYYREEENGRGNFPPRFSGLQFPNYSSELNVNALELDDSALYLCASSLGTGKETQYFGPGTRLLVL.

This clone is a singleton in its sample. This chain connects TRBV9 to TRBJ1-6, with D perhaps TRBD1 (6 bases). Germline V CDR1 and CDR2: SGDLS, YYNGEE. This CDR3 comprises 15 residues. Trimming left V 2 bases short and J 7 bases short, with 13 bases between. CDR3 region: CASSVAGGGNSPLHF. As DNA, the CDR3 is TGTGCCAGCAGCGTGGCGGGAGGGGGGAATTCACCCCTCCACTTT.

CDR3 residues: CASSSRTSSGNTIYF. The CDR3 nucleotides read TGTGCCAGCAGTTCCAGGACAAGCTCTGGAAACACCATATATTTT. The rearrangement links TRBV28 to TRBJ1-3, with D maybe TRBD1 (5 bases). V was cut by 4 bases and J by 0 bases, with 10 bases left in between. This CDR3 is 15 amino acids long. Germline lookup yields CDR1 MDHEN and CDR2 SYDVKM.

The chain couples TRBV28 to TRBJ2-2; no reliable D call. CDR1 MDHEN and CDR2 SYDVKM come from the germline V gene. CDR3 length: 13 amino acids. Trimming shortened V by 4 bases and J by 2 bases, and 5 bases separated the two germline ends. CDR3 loop: CASSSPNTGELFF. In DNA, the CDR3 is TGTGCCAGCAGTTCCCCTAACACCGGGGAGCTGTTTTTT. Full variable domain (rest looked up from reference TRBV28 and TRBJ2-2): DVKVTQSSRYLVKRTGEKVFLECVQDMDHENMFWYRQDPGLGLRLIYFSYDVKMKEKGDIPEGYSVSREKKERFSLILESASTNQTSMYLCASSSPNTGELFFGEGSRLTVL.

A single count supports this clone. The rearrangement joins TRBV18 to TRBJ2-7, with TRBD2 identical over 8 bases. This CDR3 is built from 16 residues. In germline, CDR1 is KGHSH, CDR2 LQKENI. The J segment lost 0 bases and the V segment lost 0 bases, leaving 4 bases of the junction unmatched. CDR3 DNA sequence: TGTGCCAGCTCACCACCGATTCGGGAGGGCTCCTACGAGCAGTACTTC. Its protein product is CASSPPIREGSYEQYF.